These 7 T cell receptor beta chains were sequenced from one sample in a study of CD8 T cells in Susac syndrome (dated by TCRdb to between 2019 and 2020). Libraries were built with the immunoSEQ multiplex PCR assay. RNA was extracted using the RNeasy kit, and about 0.45 to 1 ug of the RNA was reverse transcribed with random hexamers. The raw public reads went through TCRdb reprocessing: fastp at Q25, MiXCR clone calling, in-frame beta chains kept. Each record represents a unique CDR3 protein, reported with the most common genes and DNA among its rows. This sample has about 200,000 distinct CDR3 sequences in its table, and roughly 91% of those were observed once. The ten largest clonotypes hold about 0.1% of the sample. Material for sequencing was CD4+ T cells from PBMCs. Receptor source: a human donor with Susac syndrome.

The rearrangement uses TRBV15 and TRBJ1-2; D is unresolved. V was shortened by 0 bases and J by 6 bases, with 11 bases between the two germline ends. This CDR3 has 14 residues. Germline CDR1 is LNHNV and CDR2 is YYDKDF (reference sequence). As DNA, the CDR3 is TGTGCCACCAGCAGAGATCTGGCGACACATGGCTACACCTTC. Translated, it gives CATSRDLATHGYTF.

The chain combines TRBV2 with TRBJ1-5; 7 bases match TRBD1. CDR1 is SNHLY and CDR2 is FYNNEI in the germline V gene. CDR3 length: 14 residues. With V trimmed by 7 bases and J by 6 bases, 9 bases remained unmatched. The CDR3 nucleotides are TGTGCCAGCAAAGAATCAACAGGGGCTCAGCCCCAGCATTTT. Translating gives CASKESTGAQPQHF.

V is TRBV3-1 and J is TRBJ2-5; 11 positions match TRBD1. V was clipped by 0 bases and J by 1 base; unmatched bases: 4. The CDR3 contains 17 residues. CDR1 is LGHDT, CDR2 YNNKEL, per germline (reference sequence). CDR3 amino acids: CASSQDRGTGGQETQYF. In DNA form, the CDR3 reads TGTGCCAGCAGCCAAGACCGGGGGACAGGGGGCCAAGAGACCCAGTACTTC.

V and J are TRBV19 and TRBJ2-1; D unclear. This CDR3 has 14 amino acids. With 3 bases removed from V and 0 bases from J, the gap between germline ends came to 6 bases. From germline, CDR1 is LNHDA and CDR2 SQIVND (reference sequence). The CDR3 DNA follows: TGTGCCAGTAGTATCGAGAGCTCCTACAATGAGCAGTTCTTC. Protein sequence: CASSIESSYNEQFF.

V usage is TRBV11-2 and J usage is TRBJ1-1; TRBD1 might be the D (5 bases). V gave up 5 bases and J gave up 8 bases, with 9 bases separating them. The CDR3 is 11 residues long. Germline V lookup: CDR1 SGHAT, CDR2 FQNNGV. CDR3 residues: CASSPRTEAFF. Here the CDR3 DNA reads TGTGCCAGCAGCCCTAGGACAGAAGCTTTCTTT. The full variable domain, its missing parts supplied by reference TRBV11-2 and TRBJ1-1, is EAGVAQSPRYKIIEKRQSVAFWCNPISGHATLYWYQQILGQGPKLLIQFQNNGVVDDSQLPKDRFSAERLKGVDSTLKIQPAKLEDSAVYLCASSPRTEAFFGQGTRLTVV.

The rearrangement joins TRBV3-1 to TRBJ2-1, with 11 bases lining up with TRBD1. Unmatched junction bases numbered 4, after V lost 8 bases and J lost 7 bases. The CDR3 length is 13 residues. CDR1 is LGHDT and CDR2 is YNNKEL in the germline V gene (reference sequence). The CDR3 spells CASGTGGVNEQFF. CDR3 bases: TGTGCCAGCGGGACAGGGGGGGTGAATGAGCAGTTCTTC.

The V gene is TRBV7-9, the J gene TRBJ2-7, with D perhaps given as TRBD1 or TRBD2 (5 bases each). CDR1 and CDR2 (germline): SEHNR, FQNEAQ (reference sequence). This CDR3 contains 15 residues. V was cut by 1 base and J by 2 bases, with 12 bases left in between. The DNA for the CDR3 is TGTGCCAGCAGCTTAGATGGGACGGAAACCTACGAGCAGTACTTC. Translation gives CASSLDGTETYEQYF.